This TCR beta chain was sequenced in a study of CD8 T cells in ankylosing spondylitis. General study results and limits: Prior work had noted some motif variants in reactive arthritis blood and synovial fluid. Those disease-linked clones were CD8+; they were also relatively rare in peripheral blood. In ankylosing spondylitis blood, a motif of roughly 8 highly homologous TCR beta variants appeared characteristic.

V lost 3 bases to trimming and J lost 6 bases; unmatched junction nucleotides: 18. CDR1 is SGHDT and CDR2 is YYEEEE in the germline V gene. The CDR3 totals 18 residues. This clonotype occurred many times. Its cognate antigen is unknown. Construction of TCR beta libraries was performed using quantitative 5'-RACE with molecular barcodes. MiXCR was run by TCRdb on the 5' RACE reads, yielding one entry per CDR3 protein. The repertoire has over 450,000 distinct CDR3 sequences, roughly 13% of them found once; the top ten carry under 7.5%. The source of this sequence is a male donor with ankylosing spondylitis. The sequenced sample consisted of blood, either unsorted or a sorted T cell fraction (not recorded which). The genes are TRBV5-6 and TRBJ2-3; 8 bases map to TRBD2. DNA of the CDR3: TGTGCCAGCAGCTCGCAGAGGCTAGCGGGTACCGCAGGGGATACGCAGTATTTT. This sequence encodes CASSSQRLAGTAGDTQYF.